A single sample gave rise to the 20 T cell receptor beta chains below, sequenced in a study of control samples from healthy donors and cancer patients. Some clones are missing from TCRdb's copy, which holds only in-frame ones; the method was immunoSEQ multiplex PCR. This table holds 150,000 to 200,000 clones, roughly 88% found once. Sample: blood. These receptors all come from a woman aged 25-40 years in good health.

The chain combines TRBV5-6 with TRBJ2-3; tentatively, D is TRBD1 (5 bases). The CDR3 runs 14 residues. V was clipped by 6 bases and J by 0 bases, with 11 bases between them. The germline gives CDR1 SGHDT, CDR2 YYEEEE. The CDR3 loop reads CASNLDTSTDTQYF. The CDR3 coding sequence is TGTGCCAGCAACCTGGACACGAGCACAGATACGCAGTATTTT.

This clone is a singleton in its sample. V gene TRBV27 combines with J gene TRBJ1-3; 7 bases are a match to TRBD1. V lost 2 bases, J lost 2 bases, and 6 bases stayed unmatched. The CDR3 length is 16 residues. Germline values: CDR1 MNHEY, CDR2 SMNVEV (reference sequence). CDR3 DNA sequence: TGTGCCAGCAGTTTAAAGGGGGCCCGCCCTGGAAACACCATATATTTT. Its protein product is CASSLKGARPGNTIYF.

This clone was seen a single time. The gene calls are TRBV12-3 or TRBV12-4 and TRBJ1-2, with D uncertain. V dropped 2 bases and J dropped 8 bases, with 9 bases sitting between them. This CDR3 comprises 12 residues. CDR3 sequence (DNA): TGTGCCAGCAGTTTAATACGAGGCGGCTACACCTTC. Protein product: CASSLIRGGYTF.

In DNA form, the CDR3 reads TGTGCCAGCAGCGGGGGGGCTAGTATTAACAATGAGCAGTTCTTC. Protein product: CASSGGASINNEQFF. The V call is TRBV11-2, the J call TRBJ2-1, with a possible D match to TRBD2 (7 bases). Germline V gives CDR1 SGHAT, CDR2 FQNNGV. This CDR3 is 15 amino acids long. V was trimmed by 5 bases and J by 5 bases, leaving 16 bases between them.

V is TRBV27 and J is TRBJ2-1; no clear D gene. The germline V gene encodes CDR1 MNHEY and CDR2 SMNVEV (reference sequence). The CDR3 has 16 amino acids. The ends were cut back, 3 bases at V and 0 bases at J, with 12 bases in the middle. The CDR3 nucleotides read TGTGCCAGCAGTTTCGGCCCAAGCAGCTCCTACAATGAGCAGTTCTTC. Its translation: CASSFGPSSSYNEQFF.

This chain joins TRBV7-9 and TRBJ2-7, with D possibly TRBD2 on 5 matching bases. From germline, CDR1 is SEHNR and CDR2 FQNEAQ (reference sequence). V lost 8 bases and J lost 7, with 15 bases in between. There are 12 residues in the CDR3. CDR3 nucleotide sequence: TGTGCCAGCGAGGGAGCGAACAGAGAGCAGTACGTC. It yields the protein CASEGANREQYV.

To note about this clone: The junction departs from germline at one end; a sequencing error may be responsible. The rearrangement uses TRBV24-1 and TRBJ2-3; 9 bases are shared with TRBD2. Germline V gene lookup returns CDR1 KGHDR and CDR2 SFDVKD. The CDR3 is 16 residues long. The CDR3 is CATSGILAGSKDTQYF. The CDR3 DNA sequence: TGTGCCACCAGTGGCATACTAGCGGGCAGCAAAGATACGCAGTATTTT.

V gene TRBV6-2 or TRBV6-3 combines with J gene TRBJ2-5, with D hard to call. The ends were cut back, 0 bases at V and 5 bases at J, with 13 bases in the middle. The germline gives CDR1 MNHEY, CDR2 SVGEGT. The CDR3 length is 15 residues. As DNA, the CDR3 is TGTGCCAGCAGTTACTCGGGCCTTTCGCGGGAGACCCAGTACTTC. As protein: CASSYSGLSRETQYF.

This clone was seen once. The V and J genes are TRBV6-5 and TRBJ2-3; 8 bases match TRBD2. This CDR3 region has 15 residues. Looked up from germline, CDR1 is MNHEY and CDR2 is SVGAGI. J gave up 2 bases and V 8 bases, and 9 bases lay outside the gene matches. Written as DNA, the CDR3 is TGTGCCAGCTCTGGGGATAGCGGGATCACAGATACGCAGTATTTT. Its protein is CASSGDSGITDTQYF.

The rearrangement uses TRBV27 and TRBJ1-2, with 7 bases identical to TRBD1. After removal of 10 bases from V and 2 bases from J, the junction contained 10 bases not matched to a gene. This CDR3 spans 14 amino acids. Germline V gene data show CDR1 as MNHEY and CDR2 as SMNVEV (reference sequence). CDR3 loop: CATCPGTANYGYTF. CDR3 nucleotides: TGTGCCACCTGTCCCGGGACAGCCAACTATGGCTACACCTTC.

The rearrangement links TRBV19 to TRBJ2-5; D uncertain. V lost 4 bases and J lost 2, with 8 bases in between. Germline CDR1 and CDR2: LNHDA and SQIVND (reference sequence). The CDR3 consists of 13 residues. The CDR3 sequence is CASSKGPQETQYF. The DNA of the CDR3 is TGTGCCAGTAGTAAGGGCCCACAAGAGACCCAGTACTTC.

The chain links TRBV24-1 to TRBJ2-2; the D gene is possibly TRBD2 (6 bases). Germline-derived CDR1 and CDR2 are KGHDR and SFDVKD. The V and J ends lost 1 base and 7 bases respectively, with 15 bases between them. The CDR3 spans 16 residues. Here the CDR3 DNA reads TGTGCCACCAGTGATTTCGGAGGGGTCTCGGGCGGGGAGCTGTTTTTT. This gives the protein CATSDFGGVSGGELFF.

V gene TRBV5-1 combines with J gene TRBJ1-1; D gene uncertain. From germline, CDR1 is SGHRS and CDR2 YFSETQ. With 0 bases removed from V and 1 base from J, the gap between germline ends came to 7 bases. There are 14 residues in the CDR3. The chain's CDR3 is CASSLVSQNTEAFF. CDR3 DNA: TGCGCCAGCAGCTTGGTGTCCCAGAACACTGAAGCTTTCTTT.

The rearrangement joins TRBV19 to TRBJ2-7; the D is unclear. The germline V and J ends were trimmed by 9 bases and 4 bases, with 13 bases remaining between them. This CDR3 is 12 amino acids long. Germline V gives CDR1 LNHDA, CDR2 SQIVND (reference sequence). CDR3 nucleotide sequence: TGTGCCAGAGATCAAGACGCGTACGAGCAGTACGTC. The encoded protein is CARDQDAYEQYV.

The V and J genes are TRBV27 and TRBJ1-1; the D gene is possibly TRBD1 (5 bases). Trimming left V 2 bases short and J 5 bases short, with 9 bases between. The germline gives CDR1 MNHEY, CDR2 SMNVEV (reference sequence). The CDR3 spans 13 residues. CDR3 sequence reads: CASSLGTATEAFF. The CDR3 DNA reads as TGTGCCAGCAGTTTAGGGACGGCAACTGAAGCTTTCTTT.

The chain has TRBV27 and TRBJ1-1; D is undetermined. Trimming stripped 6 bases from V and 3 bases from J, with 11 bases between. Germline V gene lookup returns CDR1 MNHEY and CDR2 SMNVEV (reference sequence). This CDR3 spans 13 amino acids. The CDR3 sequence: CASRALRDTEAFF. The CDR3 DNA reads TGTGCCAGCAGGGCCCTCCGGGACACTGAAGCTTTCTTT.

The chain has TRBV9 and TRBJ2-2; 7 bases fit TRBD2. In germline, CDR1 is SGDLS, CDR2 YYNGEE. The ends lost 0 bases at V and 1 base at J; junction bases unmatched: 0. The CDR3 spans 15 residues. CDR3 loop: CASSVAGGNTGELFF. The CDR3 nucleotides are TGTGCCAGCAGCGTAGCGGGAGGGAACACCGGGGAGCTGTTTTTT.

V gene TRBV19 combines with J gene TRBJ1-5; the match to TRBD1 covers 7 bases. V shed 0 bases, J shed 11 bases, and the junction held 10 bases outside the gene matches. Per germline, CDR1 LNHDA and CDR2 SQIVND (reference sequence). This CDR3 is built from 15 residues. Written as DNA, the CDR3 is TGTGCCAGTAGTATAGATCTGACAGGGATTAGGTCCCAGCATTTT. This codes for CASSIDLTGIRSQHF.

The V call is TRBV6-4, the J call TRBJ2-5; D is possibly TRBD1 (7 bases). The CDR3 has 17 amino acids. V lost 0 bases and J 4 bases, leaving 18 bases between the germline ends. Per germline, CDR1 MRHNA and CDR2 SNTAGT. The CDR3 coding sequence is TGTGCCAGCAGTGACTCGAATCCGGAGGGGGCTGGAGAGACCCAGTACTTC. As protein: CASSDSNPEGAGETQYF.

The chain employs TRBV12-3 or TRBV12-4 and TRBJ2-1; TRBD1 agrees at 7 bases. V gave up 6 bases and J gave up 6 bases; unmatched junction bases: 5. This CDR3 region has 13 residues. The CDR3 coding sequence is TGTGCCAGCAGGCCGACAGGGCGCAATGAGCAGTTCTTC. Its translation is CASRPTGRNEQFF.